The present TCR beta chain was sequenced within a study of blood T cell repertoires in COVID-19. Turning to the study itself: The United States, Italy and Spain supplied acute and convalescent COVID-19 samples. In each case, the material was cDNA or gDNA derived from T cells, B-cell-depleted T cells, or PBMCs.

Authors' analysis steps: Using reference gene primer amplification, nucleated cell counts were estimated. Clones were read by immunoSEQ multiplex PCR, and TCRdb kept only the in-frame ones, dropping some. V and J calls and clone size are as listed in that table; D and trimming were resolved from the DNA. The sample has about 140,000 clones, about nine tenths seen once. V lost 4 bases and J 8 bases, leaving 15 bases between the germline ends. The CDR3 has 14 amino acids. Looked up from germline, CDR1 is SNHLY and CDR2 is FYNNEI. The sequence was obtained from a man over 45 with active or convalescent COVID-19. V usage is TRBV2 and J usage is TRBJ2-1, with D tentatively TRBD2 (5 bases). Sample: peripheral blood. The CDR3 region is CASSGGWERDEQFF. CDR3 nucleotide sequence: TGTGCCAGCAGTGGGGGTTGGGAGCGCGATGAGCAGTTCTTC.